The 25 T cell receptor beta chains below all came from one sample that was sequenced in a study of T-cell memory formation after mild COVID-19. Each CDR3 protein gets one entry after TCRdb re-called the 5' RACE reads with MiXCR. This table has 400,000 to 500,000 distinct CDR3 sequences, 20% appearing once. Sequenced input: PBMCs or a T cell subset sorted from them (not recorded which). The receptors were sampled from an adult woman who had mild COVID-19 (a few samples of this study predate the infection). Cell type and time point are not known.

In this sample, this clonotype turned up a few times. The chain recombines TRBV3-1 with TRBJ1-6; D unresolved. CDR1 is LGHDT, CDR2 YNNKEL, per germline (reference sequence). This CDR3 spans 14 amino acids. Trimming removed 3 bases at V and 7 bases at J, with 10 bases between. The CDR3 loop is CASSQLRGNSPLHF. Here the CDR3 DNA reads TGTGCCAGCAGCCAGCTTCGGGGAAATTCACCCCTCCACTTT.

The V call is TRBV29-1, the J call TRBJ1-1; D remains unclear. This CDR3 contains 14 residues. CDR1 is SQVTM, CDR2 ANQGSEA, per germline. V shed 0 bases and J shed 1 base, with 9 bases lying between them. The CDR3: CSVEDLPPNTEAFF. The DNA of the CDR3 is TGCAGCGTTGAAGATCTCCCCCCGAACACTGAAGCTTTCTTT.

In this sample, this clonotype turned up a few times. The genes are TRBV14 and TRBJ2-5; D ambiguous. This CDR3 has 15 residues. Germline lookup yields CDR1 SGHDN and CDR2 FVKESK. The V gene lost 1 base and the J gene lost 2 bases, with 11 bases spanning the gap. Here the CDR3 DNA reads TGTGCCAGCAGCCAAGGAGAACTAACACAAGAGACCCAGTACTTC. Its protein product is CASSQGELTQETQYF.

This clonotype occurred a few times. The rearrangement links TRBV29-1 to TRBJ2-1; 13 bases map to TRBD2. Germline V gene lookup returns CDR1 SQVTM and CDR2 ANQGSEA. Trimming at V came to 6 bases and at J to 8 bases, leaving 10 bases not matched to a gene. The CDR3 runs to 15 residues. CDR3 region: CSVVPLAGGLDEQFF. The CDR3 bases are TGCAGCGTCGTTCCACTAGCGGGAGGGTTGGATGAGCAGTTCTTC.

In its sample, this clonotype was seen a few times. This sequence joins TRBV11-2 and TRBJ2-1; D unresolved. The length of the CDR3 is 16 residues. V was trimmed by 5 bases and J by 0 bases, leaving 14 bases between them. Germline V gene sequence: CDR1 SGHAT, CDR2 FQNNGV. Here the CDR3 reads CASSPEVLSSYNEQFF. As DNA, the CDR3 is TGTGCCAGCAGCCCCGAGGTCCTGAGCTCCTACAATGAGCAGTTCTTC.

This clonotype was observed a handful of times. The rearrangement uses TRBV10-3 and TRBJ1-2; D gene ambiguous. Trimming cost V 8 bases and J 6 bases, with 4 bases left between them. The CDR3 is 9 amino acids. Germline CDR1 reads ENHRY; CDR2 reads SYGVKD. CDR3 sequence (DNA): TGTGCCATCGGGGATGGCTACACCTTC. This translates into CAIGDGYTF.

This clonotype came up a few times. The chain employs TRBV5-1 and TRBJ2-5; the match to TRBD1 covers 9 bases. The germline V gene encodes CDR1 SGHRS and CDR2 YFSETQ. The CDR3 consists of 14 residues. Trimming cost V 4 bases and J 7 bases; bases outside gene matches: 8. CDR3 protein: CASSVDRGEGTQYF. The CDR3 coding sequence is TGCGCCAGCAGCGTGGACAGGGGAGAAGGGACCCAGTACTTC.

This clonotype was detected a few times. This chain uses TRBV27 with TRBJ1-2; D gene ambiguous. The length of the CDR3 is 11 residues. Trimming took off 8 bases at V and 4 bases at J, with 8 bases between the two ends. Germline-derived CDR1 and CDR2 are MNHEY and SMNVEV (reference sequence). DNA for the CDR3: TGTGCCAGCGGAGAAGGCTATGGCTACACCTTC. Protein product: CASGEGYGYTF.

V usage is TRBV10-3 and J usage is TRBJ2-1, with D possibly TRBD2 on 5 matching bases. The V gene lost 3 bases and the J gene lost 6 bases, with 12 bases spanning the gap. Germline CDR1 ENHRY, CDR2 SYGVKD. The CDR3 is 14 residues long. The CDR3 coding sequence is TGTGCCATCAGTGATGGCTTAGGAGGCAATGAGCAGTTCTTC. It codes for CAISDGLGGNEQFF.

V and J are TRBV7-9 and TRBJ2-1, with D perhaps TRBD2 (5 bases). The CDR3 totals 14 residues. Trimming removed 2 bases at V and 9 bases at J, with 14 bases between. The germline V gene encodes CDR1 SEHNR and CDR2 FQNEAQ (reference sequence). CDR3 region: CASSLSGSLGEQFF. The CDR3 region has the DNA TGTGCCAGCAGCTTAAGCGGTAGTCTGGGTGAGCAGTTCTTC.

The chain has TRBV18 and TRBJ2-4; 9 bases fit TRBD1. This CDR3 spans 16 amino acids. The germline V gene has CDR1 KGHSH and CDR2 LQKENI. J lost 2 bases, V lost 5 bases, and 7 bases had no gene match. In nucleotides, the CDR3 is TGTGCCAGCTCATCAGAACAGGGGGCTCCCAAAAACATTCAGTACTTC. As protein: CASSSEQGAPKNIQYF. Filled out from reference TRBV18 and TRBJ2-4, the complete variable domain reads NAGVMQNPRHLVRRRGQEARLRCSPMKGHSHVYWYRQLPEEGLKFMVYLQKENIIDESGMPKERFSAEFPKEGPSILRIQQVVRGDSAAYFCASSSEQGAPKNIQYFGAGTRLSVL.

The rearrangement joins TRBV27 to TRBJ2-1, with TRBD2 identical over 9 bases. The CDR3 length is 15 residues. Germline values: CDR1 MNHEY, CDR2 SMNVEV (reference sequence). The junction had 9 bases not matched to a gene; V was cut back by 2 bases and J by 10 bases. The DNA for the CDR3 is TGTGCCAGCAGTTTAAGACTAGCGGTAGGGGGCGAGCAGTTCTTC. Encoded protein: CASSLRLAVGGEQFF.

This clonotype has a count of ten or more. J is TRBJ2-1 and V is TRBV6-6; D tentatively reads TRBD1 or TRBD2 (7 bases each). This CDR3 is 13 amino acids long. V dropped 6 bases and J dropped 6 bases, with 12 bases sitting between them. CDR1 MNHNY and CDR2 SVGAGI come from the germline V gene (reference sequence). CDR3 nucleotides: TGTGCCAGCAGAGGGGGGGACAGCAATGAGCAGTTCTTC. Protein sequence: CASRGGDSNEQFF.

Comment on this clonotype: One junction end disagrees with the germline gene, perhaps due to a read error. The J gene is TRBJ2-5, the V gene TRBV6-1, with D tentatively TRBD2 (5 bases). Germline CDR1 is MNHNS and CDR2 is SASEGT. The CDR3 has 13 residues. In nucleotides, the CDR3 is TGTGCCAGCAACACACCCCCGAGGACTCAAGAGGACTTC. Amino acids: CASNTPPRTQEDF.

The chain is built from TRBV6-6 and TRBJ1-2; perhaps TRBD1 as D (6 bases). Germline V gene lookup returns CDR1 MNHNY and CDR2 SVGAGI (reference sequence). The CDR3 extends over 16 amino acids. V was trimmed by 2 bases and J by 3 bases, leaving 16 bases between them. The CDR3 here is CASSYIFTGPDYGYTF. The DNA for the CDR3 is TGTGCCAGCAGTTACATTTTCACAGGGCCAGACTATGGCTACACCTTC.

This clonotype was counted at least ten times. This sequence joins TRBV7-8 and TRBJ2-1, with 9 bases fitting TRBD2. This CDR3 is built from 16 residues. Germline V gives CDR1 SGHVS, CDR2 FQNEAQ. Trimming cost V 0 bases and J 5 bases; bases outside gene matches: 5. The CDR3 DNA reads TGTGCCAGCAGCTTAGCGTTAGCGGGGGCAGACAATGAGCAGTTCTTC. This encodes CASSLALAGADNEQFF.

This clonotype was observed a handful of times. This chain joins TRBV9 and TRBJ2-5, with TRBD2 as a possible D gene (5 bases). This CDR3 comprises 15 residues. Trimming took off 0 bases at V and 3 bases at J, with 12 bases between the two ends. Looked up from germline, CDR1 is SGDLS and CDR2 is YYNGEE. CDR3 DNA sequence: TGTGCCAGCAGCGTAGGTCGAGCGGTCGAAGAGACCCAGTACTTC. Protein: CASSVGRAVEETQYF.

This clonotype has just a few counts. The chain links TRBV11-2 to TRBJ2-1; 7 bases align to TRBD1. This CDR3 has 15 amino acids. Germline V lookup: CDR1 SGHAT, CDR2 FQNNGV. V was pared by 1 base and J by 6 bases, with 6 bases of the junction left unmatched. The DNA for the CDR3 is TGTGCCAGCAGCTTAGGGGGACAGTTGACCAATGAGCAGTTCTTC. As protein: CASSLGGQLTNEQFF.

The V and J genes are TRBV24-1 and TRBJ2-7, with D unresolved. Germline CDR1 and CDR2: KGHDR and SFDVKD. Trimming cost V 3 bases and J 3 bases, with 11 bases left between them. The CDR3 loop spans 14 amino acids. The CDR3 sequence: CATSDGSVGYEQYF. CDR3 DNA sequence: TGTGCCACCAGTGATGGATCAGTGGGCTACGAGCAGTACTTC.

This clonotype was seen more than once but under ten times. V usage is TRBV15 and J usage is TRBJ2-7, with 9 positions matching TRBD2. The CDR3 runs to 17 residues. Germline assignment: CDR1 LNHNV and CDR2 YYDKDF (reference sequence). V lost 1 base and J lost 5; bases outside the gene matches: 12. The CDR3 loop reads CATSRVLTAGGPDEQYF. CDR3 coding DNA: TGTGCCACCAGCAGAGTGTTAACGGCGGGAGGGCCCGACGAGCAGTACTTC.

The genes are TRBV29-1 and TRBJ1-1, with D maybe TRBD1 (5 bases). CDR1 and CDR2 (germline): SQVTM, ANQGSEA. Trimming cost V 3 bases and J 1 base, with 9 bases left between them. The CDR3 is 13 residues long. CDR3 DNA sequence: TGCAGCGTTGAGGTAGGGGCGAACACTGAAGCTTTCTTT. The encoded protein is CSVEVGANTEAFF.

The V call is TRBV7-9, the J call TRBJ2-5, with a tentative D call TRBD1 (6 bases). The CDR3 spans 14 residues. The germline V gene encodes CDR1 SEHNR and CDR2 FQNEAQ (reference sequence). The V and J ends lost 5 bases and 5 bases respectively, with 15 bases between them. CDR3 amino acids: CASSVQGSVETQYF. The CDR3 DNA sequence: TGTGCCAGCAGCGTACAGGGTAGCGTGGAGACCCAGTACTTC.

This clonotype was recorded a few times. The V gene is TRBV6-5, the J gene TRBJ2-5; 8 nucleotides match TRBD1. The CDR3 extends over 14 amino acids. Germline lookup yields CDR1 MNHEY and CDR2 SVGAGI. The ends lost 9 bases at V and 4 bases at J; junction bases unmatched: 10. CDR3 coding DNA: TGTGCCAGTAGGGGACAGGCAAAGGGAGAGACCCAGTACTTC. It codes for CASRGQAKGETQYF.

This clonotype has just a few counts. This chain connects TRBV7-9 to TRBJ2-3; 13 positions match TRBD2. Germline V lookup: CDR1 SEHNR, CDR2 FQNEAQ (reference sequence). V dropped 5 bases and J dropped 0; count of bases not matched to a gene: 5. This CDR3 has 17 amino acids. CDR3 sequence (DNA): TGTGCCAGCAGCGACGGACTAGCGGGGGCGAGCACAGATACGCAGTATTTT. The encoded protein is CASSDGLAGASTDTQYF.

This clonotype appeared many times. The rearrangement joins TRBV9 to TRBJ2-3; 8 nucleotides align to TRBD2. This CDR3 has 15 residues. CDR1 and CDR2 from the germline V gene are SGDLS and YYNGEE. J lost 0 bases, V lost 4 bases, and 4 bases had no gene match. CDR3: CASSTIAGSTDTQYF. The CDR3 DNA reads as TGTGCCAGCAGCACCATAGCGGGGAGCACAGATACGCAGTATTTT.